The 19 T cell receptor beta chains below all came from one sample that was sequenced in a study of glioma-infiltrating T cells. The iRepertoire nested amplicon-rescue multiplex PCR amplified TCR alpha and beta CDR3s from RNA. From the multiplex PCR reads, TCRdb called clonotypes with MiXCR, one entry per CDR3 protein. Of over 100,000 distinct CDR3 sequences in the sample, less than 30% are singletons; the top ten hold roughly a third. The specimen sequenced was glioma tissue, nonneoplastic brain tissue, or PBMCs (not recorded which). Every receptor here comes from a human donor with low-grade glioma or glioblastoma, undergoing nonglioma brain surgery, or in good health (not recorded which).

Turning to this clonotype: This clone may be a read error of a much larger clone one base away. This chain uses TRBV7-6 with TRBJ2-3; D may be TRBD1 or TRBD2 (6 bases each). V lost 8 bases and J lost 0, with 18 bases in between. CDR3 length: 16 residues. Germline V gene sequence: CDR1 SGHVS, CDR2 FNYEAQ. The CDR3, as DNA: TGTGCCAGCGGCCCTTTGGGGGGCCGGAGCACAGATACGCAGTATTTT. Amino acid sequence: CASGPLGGRSTDTQYF.

This clonotype appeared many times. V is TRBV3-1 and J is TRBJ2-3; D possibly corresponds to TRBD1 (5 bases). Deletions cut 4 bases from V and 2 bases from J, with 7 bases between. The CDR3 has 13 amino acids. CDR1 and CDR2 from the germline V gene are LGHDT and YNNKEL (reference sequence). The CDR3 DNA reads TGTGCCAGCAGCCGACAGTCCACAGATACGCAGTATTTT. Protein product: CASSRQSTDTQYF.

This clonotype was picked up a small number of times. The chain combines TRBV2 with TRBJ2-7; D gene ambiguous. Trimming cost V 7 bases and J 5 bases, with 24 bases left between them. There are 16 residues in the CDR3. CDR1 SNHLY and CDR2 FYNNEI come from the germline V gene. The CDR3 DNA is TGTGCCAGCAAAGCTAGGGAAAGTAACTCCCTCAACGAGCAGTACTTC. It encodes CASKARESNSLNEQYF.

V and J are TRBV3-1 and TRBJ2-7; D is undetermined. The CDR3 extends over 13 amino acids. Germline V gene lookup returns CDR1 LGHDT and CDR2 YNNKEL (reference sequence). V shed 4 bases and J shed 0 bases, with 7 bases lying between them. The CDR3 DNA is TGTGCCAGCAGCCGCCTATCCTCCTACGAGCAGTACTTC. Amino acid sequence: CASSRLSSYEQYF.

Note on this clonotype: A read error is possible here, since a much larger clone lies one base away. The chain joins TRBV3-1 to TRBJ1-1; D ambiguous. The CDR3 totals 13 residues. Germline lookup yields CDR1 LGHDT and CDR2 YNNKEL (reference sequence). V was trimmed by 5 bases and J by 1 base, leaving 8 bases between them. The CDR3 here is CASSKSQNTEAFF. The CDR3 DNA sequence: TGTGCCAGCAGCAAGTCACAGAACACTGAAGCTTTCTTT.

This clonotype was seen ten or more times. The gene calls are TRBV20-1 and TRBJ2-7; the D is unclear. In germline, CDR1 is DFQATT, CDR2 SNEGSKA (reference sequence). The CDR3 spans 13 residues. The germline V and J ends were trimmed by 6 bases and 1 base, with 13 bases remaining between them. The CDR3 coding sequence is TGCAGTGCCCTCGGAAGGTTTTCCTACGAGCAGTACTTC. This encodes CSALGRFSYEQYF.

This clonotype was found many times. The V call is TRBV28, the J call TRBJ2-7; TRBD2 matches at 7 bases. Germline CDR1 reads MDHEN; CDR2 reads SYDVKM. Trimming cost V 6 bases and J 3 bases; bases outside gene matches: 14. This CDR3 spans 16 amino acids. The DNA for the CDR3 is TGTGCCAGCAGAACCATCCGAGCGGGAACGTTCTACGAGCAGTACTTC. Protein product: CASRTIRAGTFYEQYF.

This clonotype came up many times. This chain links TRBV6-4 with TRBJ2-7, with 8 positions matching TRBD1. The CDR3 runs to 15 residues. The germline CDR1 and CDR2 sequences are MRHNA and SNTAGT. The V gene end was trimmed by 3 bases and the J gene end by 0 bases; junction bases not matched to a gene: 4. CDR3 sequence (DNA): TGTGCCAGCAGTGAAGGACAGGGTGCCTCCTACGAGCAGTACTTC. It yields the protein CASSEGQGASYEQYF.

This clonotype was counted ten times or more. DNA of the CDR3: TGTGCCAGCACCCAAGTTGGCACAGATACGCAGTATTTT. Protein sequence: CASTQVGTDTQYF. The genes are TRBV6-2 or TRBV6-3 and TRBJ2-3; D not resolved. Trimming removed 7 bases at V and 1 base at J, with 9 bases between. Germline V gene lookup returns CDR1 MNHEY and CDR2 SVGEGT. The CDR3 consists of 13 residues.

For this clonotype: One junction end disagrees with the germline gene, perhaps due to a read error. The chain links TRBV19 to TRBJ1-1; tentatively, D is TRBD1 (5 bases). The CDR3 is 13 residues long. Germline V gene lookup returns CDR1 LNHDA and CDR2 SQIVND (reference sequence). CDR3 region: CASGIGGAAEAFF. In DNA form, the CDR3 reads TGTGCCAGTGGTATCGGAGGGGCCGCTGAAGCTTTCTTT.

In its sample, this clonotype was seen a few times. V gene TRBV2 combines with J gene TRBJ2-3; maybe TRBD1 (5 bases). V was trimmed by 5 bases and J by 0 bases, leaving 12 bases between them. The CDR3 has 15 residues. Germline V lookup: CDR1 SNHLY, CDR2 FYNNEI. The CDR3 spells CASSRTFLSTDTQYF. CDR3 bases: TGTGCCAGCAGTCGGACATTCTTAAGCACAGATACGCAGTATTTT.

This clonotype has ten or more counts. The chain joins TRBV6-2 or TRBV6-3 to TRBJ1-5; TRBD1 is a possible D gene (5 bases). CDR1 and CDR2 (germline): MNHEY, SVGEGT. This CDR3 is 15 amino acids long. The germline V and J ends were trimmed by 2 bases and 5 bases, with 13 bases remaining between them. CDR3 sequence (DNA): TGTGCCAGCAGTTACCCTGTGGGGACCTATCAGCCCCAGCATTTT. Protein: CASSYPVGTYQPQHF.

Notes on this clonotype: A clone one base away is much larger, so this may be a read error. The CDR3 reads CSVLNNGGPYNDQFF. DNA for the CDR3: TGCAGCGTCTTGAATAACGGGGGACCCTACAATGATCAGTTCTTC. This sequence joins TRBV29-1 and TRBJ2-1; D is perhaps TRBD2 (6 bases). The CDR3 contains 15 residues. CDR1 SQVTM and CDR2 ANQGSEA come from the germline V gene.

This clonotype came up many times. V is TRBV20-1 and J is TRBJ2-7; 8 bases map to TRBD1. The CDR3 is 15 amino acids. CDR1 and CDR2 (germline): DFQATT, SNEGSKA (reference sequence). Unmatched junction bases numbered 8, after V lost 4 bases and J lost 0 bases. CDR3 protein: CSATWGTGISYEQYF. CDR3 coding DNA: TGCAGTGCTACCTGGGGGACAGGCATCTCCTACGAGCAGTACTTC.

This clonotype was counted at least ten times. V and J are TRBV6-6 and TRBJ2-1; the match to TRBD1 covers 8 bases. V was pared by 2 bases and J by 7 bases, with 4 bases of the junction left unmatched. Looked up from germline, CDR1 is MNHNY and CDR2 is SVGAGI (reference sequence). The CDR3 is 14 amino acids. The CDR3 protein is CASSYDRGRNEQFF. The CDR3 DNA follows: TGTGCCAGCAGTTACGACAGGGGAAGAAATGAGCAGTTCTTC.

The sample holds many counts of this clonotype. The chain employs TRBV6-5 and TRBJ1-2; D call uncertain. V was trimmed by 2 bases and J by 8 bases, leaving 15 bases between them. The germline gives CDR1 MNHEY, CDR2 SVGAGI. This CDR3 contains 14 residues. The CDR3: CASSYDDRVGGYTF. The CDR3 bases are TGTGCCAGCAGTTACGATGACCGGGTCGGAGGCTACACCTTC.

This clonotype appeared many times. The genes are TRBV7-2 and TRBJ1-1, with a possible D match to TRBD1 (6 bases). Trimming removed 5 bases from V and 5 bases from J, with 18 bases in between. The CDR3 is made up of 15 amino acids. CDR1 SGHTA and CDR2 FQGNSA come from the germline V gene. The CDR3 DNA sequence: TGTGCCAGCAGCCTCCTCCCTGGGGGGCAGACTGAAGCTTTCTTT. It translates to CASSLLPGGQTEAFF.

CDR3 sequence reads: CASSSTGNGYTF. CDR3 coding DNA: TGTGCCAGCAGTTCGACAGGAAATGGCTACACCTTC. The V and J genes are TRBV27 and TRBJ1-2, with a tentative D call TRBD1 (6 bases). The V gene's germline CDR1 is MNHEY and CDR2 SMNVEV (reference sequence). V was cut by 4 bases and J by 6 bases, with 9 bases left in between. The CDR3 has 12 residues.

Ten or more counts support this clonotype. V usage is TRBV7-3 and J usage is TRBJ1-1; D is unclear. CDR1 SGHTA and CDR2 FQGTGA come from the germline V gene. This CDR3 spans 13 amino acids. The germline V and J ends were trimmed by 4 bases and 5 bases, with 11 bases remaining between them. The CDR3 nucleotides are TGTGCCAGCAGCTCCCTCAGAGGGACTGAAGCTTTCTTT. Amino acids: CASSSLRGTEAFF.